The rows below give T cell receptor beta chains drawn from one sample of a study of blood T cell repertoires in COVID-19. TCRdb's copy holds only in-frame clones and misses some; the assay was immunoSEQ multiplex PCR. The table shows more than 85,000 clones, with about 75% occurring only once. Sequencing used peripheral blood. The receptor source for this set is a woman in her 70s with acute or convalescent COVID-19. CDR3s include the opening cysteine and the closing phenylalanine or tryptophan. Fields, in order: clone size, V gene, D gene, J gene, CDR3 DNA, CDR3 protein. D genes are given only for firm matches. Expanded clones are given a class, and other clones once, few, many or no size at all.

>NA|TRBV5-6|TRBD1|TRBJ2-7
TGTGCCAGCAGCTTGTACAGGGGGATAAACTACGAGCAGTACTTC
CASSLYRGINYEQYF
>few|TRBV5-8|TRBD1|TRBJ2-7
TGTGCCAGCAGCTTCCGGACAGGGGTCGAGCAGTACTTC
CASSFRTGVEQYF
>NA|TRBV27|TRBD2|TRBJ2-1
TGTGCCAGCAGTTTAAACCTAGCGGGGACACAGTTCTTC
CASSLNLAGTQFF
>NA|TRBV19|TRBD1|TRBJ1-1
TGTGCCAGTAGTAGGACTACGACAGGGAACGCTGAAGCTTTCTTT
CASSRTTTGNAEAFF
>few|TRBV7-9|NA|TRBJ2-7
TGTGCCAGCAGTCCCTTCGGGGGCTACGAGCAGTACTTC
CASSPFGGYEQYF
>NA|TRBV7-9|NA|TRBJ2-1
TGTGCCAGCAGCCTCGTAGTTTACGGGGTTTACAATGAGCAGTTCTTC
CASSLVVYGVYNEQFF
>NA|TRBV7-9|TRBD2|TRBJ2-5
TGTGCCAGCAGCTTAGATTTCGGCGGGGGGGCACAGGAGACCCAGTACTTC
CASSLDFGGGAQETQYF
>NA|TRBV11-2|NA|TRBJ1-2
TGTGCCAGCAGCCCGCAGGGGCGGCCAGATGGCTACACCTTC
CASSPQGRPDGYTF
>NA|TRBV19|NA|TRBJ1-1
TGTGCCAGTAGTATGCAGGGCCAGGACACTGAAGCTTTCTTT
CASSMQGQDTEAFF
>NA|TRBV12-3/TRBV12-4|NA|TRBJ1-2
TGTGCCAGCAGCCTGTTGGGCAGAGAGTACACCTTC
CASSLLGREYTF
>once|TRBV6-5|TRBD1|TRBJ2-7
TGTGCCAGCAGTTCCGGGACAGGGTTTCACGAGCAGTACTTC
CASSSGTGFHEQYF
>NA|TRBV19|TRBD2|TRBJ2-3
TGTGCCAGTAAGCGGGACCGATCCACAGATACGCAGTATTTT
CASKRDRSTDTQYF
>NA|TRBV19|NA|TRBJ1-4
TGTGCCAGTAGTTCCCCCTGGGGAGGATCGAAGGAAAAACTGTTTTTT
CASSSPWGGSKEKLFF
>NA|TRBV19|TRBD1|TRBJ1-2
TGTGCCAGCGACGACAGGGTGAGCTATGGCTACACCTTC
CASDDRVSYGYTF
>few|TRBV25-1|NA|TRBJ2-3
TGTGCCAGCACACTAGGAGATACGCAGTATTTT
CASTLGDTQYF
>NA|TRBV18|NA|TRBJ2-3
TGTGCCAGCTCACCGAGGGGGGGCGCAGATACGCAGTATTTT
CASSPRGGADTQYF
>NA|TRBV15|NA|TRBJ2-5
TGTGCCACCAGCCCCGGACAGGGAGGGATCCCGACCCAGTACTTC
CATSPGQGGIPTQYF
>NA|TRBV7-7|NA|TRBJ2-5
TGTGCCAGCAGCTTAGGTGTCGGACTGGAGACCCAGTACTTC
CASSLGVGLETQYF
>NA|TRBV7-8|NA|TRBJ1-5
TGTGCCAGCACCCCGTTCCAGGGTCCCAGTTGGCCCCAGCATTTT
CASTPFQGPSWPQHF
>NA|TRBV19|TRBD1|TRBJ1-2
TGTGCCAGTACCCGTGTGGAACAGGGGGCCTATGGCTACACCTTC
CASTRVEQGAYGYTF
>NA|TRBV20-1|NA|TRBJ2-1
TGCAGTGCTAGTTCGTTAGCGGACCTTGAAGAGCAGTTCTTC
CSASSLADLEEQFF
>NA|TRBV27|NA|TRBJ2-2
TGTGCCAGCAGGGCCCGGGACATCGCCGGGGAGCTGTTTTTT
CASRARDIAGELFF
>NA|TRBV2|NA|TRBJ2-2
TGTGCCAGCAGTAGACAATTCGCGAACACCGGGGAGCTGTTTTTT
CASSRQFANTGELFF
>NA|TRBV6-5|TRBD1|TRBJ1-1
TGTGCCAGCAGCAGGGACAGGGGGACCACTGAAGCTTTCTTT
CASSRDRGTTEAFF
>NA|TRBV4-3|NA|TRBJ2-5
TGCGCCAGCAGCCAAGCGGGGGGCACGGAGACCCAGTACTTC
CASSQAGGTETQYF
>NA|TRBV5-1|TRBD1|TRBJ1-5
TGCGCCAGCAGCTTGGGTACAGGGGGCGGATTTCAGCCCCAGCATTTT
CASSLGTGGGFQPQHF